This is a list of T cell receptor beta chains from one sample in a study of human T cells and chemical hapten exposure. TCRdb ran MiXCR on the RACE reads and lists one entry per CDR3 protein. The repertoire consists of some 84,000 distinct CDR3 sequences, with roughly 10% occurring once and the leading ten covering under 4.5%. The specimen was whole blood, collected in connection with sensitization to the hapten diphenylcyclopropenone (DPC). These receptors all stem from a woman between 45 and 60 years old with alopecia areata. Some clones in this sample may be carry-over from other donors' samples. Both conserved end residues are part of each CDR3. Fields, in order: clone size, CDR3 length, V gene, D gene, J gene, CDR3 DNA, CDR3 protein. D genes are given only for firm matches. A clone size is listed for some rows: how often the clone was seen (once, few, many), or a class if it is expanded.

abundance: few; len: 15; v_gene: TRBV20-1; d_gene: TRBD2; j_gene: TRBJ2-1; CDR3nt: TGCAGTGCTAGAGATAGGAGAGGACTAGACCGTGAGCAGTTCTTC; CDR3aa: CSARDRRGLDREQFF
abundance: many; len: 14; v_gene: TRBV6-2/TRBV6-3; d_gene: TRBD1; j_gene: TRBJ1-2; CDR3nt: TGTGCCAGCAGTTACGGGACAGGGCACTATGGCTACACCTTC; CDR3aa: CASSYGTGHYGYTF
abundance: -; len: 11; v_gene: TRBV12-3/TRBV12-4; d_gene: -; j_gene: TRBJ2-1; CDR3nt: TGTGCCAGCAGTTATCTCAATGAGCAGTTCTTC; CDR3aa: CASSYLNEQFF
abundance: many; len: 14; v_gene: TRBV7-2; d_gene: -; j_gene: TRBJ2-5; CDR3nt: TGTGCCAGCAGCTTAGCGGGATGGCAAGAGACCCAGTACTTC; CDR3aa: CASSLAGWQETQYF
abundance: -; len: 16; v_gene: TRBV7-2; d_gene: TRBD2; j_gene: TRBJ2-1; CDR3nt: TGTGCCAGCAGCCGAAAAGCGGGAGCTTTGTACAATGAGCAGTTCTTC; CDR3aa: CASSRKAGALYNEQFF
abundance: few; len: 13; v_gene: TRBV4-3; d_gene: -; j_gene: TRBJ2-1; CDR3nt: TGCGCCAGCAGCATTGCGCGCTTTAATGAGCAGTTCTTC; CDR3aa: CASSIARFNEQFF
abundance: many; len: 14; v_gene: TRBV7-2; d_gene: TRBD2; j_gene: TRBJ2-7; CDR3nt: TGTGCCAGCAGCTTAGGGGGAGGGCCCCACGAGCAGTACTTC; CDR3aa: CASSLGGGPHEQYF
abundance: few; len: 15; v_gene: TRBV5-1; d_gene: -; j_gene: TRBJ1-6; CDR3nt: TGCGCCAGCAGCGGGCAGGGGAACTATAATTCACCCCTCCACTTT; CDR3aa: CASSGQGNYNSPLHF
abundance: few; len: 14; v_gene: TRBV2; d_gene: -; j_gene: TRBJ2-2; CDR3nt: TGTGCCAGCAGAAGTAATACGAACACCGGGGAGCTGTTTTTT; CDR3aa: CASRSNTNTGELFF
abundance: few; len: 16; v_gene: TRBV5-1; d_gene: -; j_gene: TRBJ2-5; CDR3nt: TGCGCCAGCAGCTTGGCCGGTGGCAGCGCTCAAGAGACCCAGTACTTC; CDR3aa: CASSLAGGSAQETQYF
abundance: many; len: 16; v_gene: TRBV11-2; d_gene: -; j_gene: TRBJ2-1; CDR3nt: TGTGCCAGCAGCTTAAGGCGGGAAGCTCCTACCAATGAGCAGTTCTTC; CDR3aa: CASSLRREAPTNEQFF
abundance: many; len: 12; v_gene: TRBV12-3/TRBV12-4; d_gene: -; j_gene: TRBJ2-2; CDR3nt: TGTGCCAGCACCTGGGGCAGGGGGGAGCTGTTTTTT; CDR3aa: CASTWGRGELFF
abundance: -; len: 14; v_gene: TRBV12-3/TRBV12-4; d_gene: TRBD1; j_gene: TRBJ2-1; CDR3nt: TGTGCCAGCAGTTGGACAGGTACCCTGAATGAGCAGTTCTTC; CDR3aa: CASSWTGTLNEQFF
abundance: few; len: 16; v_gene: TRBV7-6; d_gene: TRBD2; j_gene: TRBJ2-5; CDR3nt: TGTGCCAGCAGCCAGATGCTAGCGGGACCCCAGGAGACCCAGTACTTC; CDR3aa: CASSQMLAGPQETQYF
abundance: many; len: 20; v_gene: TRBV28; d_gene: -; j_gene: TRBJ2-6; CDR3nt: TGTGCCAGCAGTTTAAATCTAGGGAGGCAGGGGCATCTCGGGGCCAACGTCCTGACTTTC; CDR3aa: CASSLNLGRQGHLGANVLTF
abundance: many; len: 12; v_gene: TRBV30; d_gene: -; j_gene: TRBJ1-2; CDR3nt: TGTGCCTGGCTCAAAGTCGGGTATGGCTACACCTTC; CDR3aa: CAWLKVGYGYTF